Presented here are 27 T cell receptor beta chains from one specimen sequenced in a study of radiation and T cells in renal cell carcinoma. Measured with immunoSEQ multiplex PCR; TCRdb has only the in-frame clones, and not every one. The sample has about 22,000 clones, approximately 80% seen once. This sample's time point: baseline pretreatment blood. Described treatment: 15 Gy SBRT to primary tumor, nephrectomy 4 weeks later. The sample in question was blood, obtained from a patient whose treatment included radiotherapy and nephrectomy. All receptors come from a man aged 55 to 69 with renal cell carcinoma.

This chain connects TRBV5-5 to TRBJ2-5; weak D call: TRBD1 (5 bases). V dropped 1 base and J dropped 1 base, with 5 bases sitting between them. CDR1 and CDR2 (germline): SGHKS, YYEKEE (reference sequence). The length of the CDR3 is 13 residues. The CDR3 nucleotides are TGTGCCAGCAGCTTGAGGGGCCAAGAGACCCAGTACTTC. It codes for CASSLRGQETQYF.

The chain links TRBV14 to TRBJ2-7; TRBD2 matches at 13 bases. Trimming at V came to 1 base and at J to 2 bases, leaving 2 bases not matched to a gene. Looked up from germline, CDR1 is SGHDN and CDR2 is FVKESK. The CDR3 is 16 residues long. CDR3 region: CASSQGTSGSTYEQYF. In DNA, the CDR3 is TGTGCCAGCAGCCAAGGGACTAGCGGGAGCACCTACGAGCAGTACTTC.

V and J are TRBV29-1 and TRBJ1-1; the match to TRBD1 covers 7 bases. V lost 7 bases and J lost 7; bases outside the gene matches: 6. Germline V gene lookup returns CDR1 SQVTM and CDR2 ANQGSEA. There are 11 residues in the CDR3. In nucleotides, the CDR3 is TGCAGCGCCTATAGACAGGGTGAAGCTTTCTTT. Translating it yields CSAYRQGEAFF.

The V and J genes are TRBV5-6 and TRBJ2-3; TRBD2 might be the D (6 bases). V was cut by 4 bases and J by 0 bases, with 12 bases left in between. Germline loops: CDR1 SGHDT, CDR2 YYEEEE. The CDR3 loop spans 15 amino acids. The CDR3 region is CASSPTGTSTDTQYF. Written as DNA, the CDR3 is TGTGCCAGCAGCCCAACGGGGACTAGCACAGATACGCAGTATTTT.

This rearrangement joins TRBV29-1 to TRBJ2-1, with 9 bases identical to TRBD2. The CDR3 contains 16 residues. Germline V gives CDR1 SQVTM, CDR2 ANQGSEA. V lost 4 bases, J lost 7 bases, and 14 bases stayed unmatched. This CDR3 reads CSVVPSLAGALNEQFF. The CDR3 nucleotides read TGCAGCGTTGTTCCCTCCTTAGCGGGAGCCCTTAATGAGCAGTTCTTC.

CDR3 sequence: CASMDRQLYEQYF. DNA of the CDR3: TGTGCCAGTATGGACCGACAGCTCTACGAGCAGTACTTC. The gene calls are TRBV6-1 and TRBJ2-7, with D possibly TRBD1 on 5 matching bases. This CDR3 has 13 residues. The germline V and J ends were trimmed by 9 bases and 3 bases, with 15 bases remaining between them. CDR1 and CDR2 (germline): MNHNS, SASEGT.

The chain combines TRBV6-5 with TRBJ1-6, with D perhaps matching TRBD1 (5 bases). Germline-derived CDR1 and CDR2 are MNHEY and SVGAGI. Trimming removed 7 bases from V and 8 bases from J, with 15 bases in between. The CDR3 consists of 14 residues. The CDR3 DNA sequence: TGTGCCAGCACCCCGACAGTATTGGATTCACCCCTCCACTTT. It specifies CASTPTVLDSPLHF.

The chain uses TRBV11-3 and TRBJ2-1; no reliable D call. Germline V CDR1 and CDR2: SGHNT, YENEEA. This CDR3 has 14 residues. With 0 bases removed from V and 0 bases from J, the gap between germline ends came to 3 bases. CDR3 nucleotides: TGTGCCAGCAGCTTAGAGGGCTCCTACAATGAGCAGTTCTTC. Encoded protein: CASSLEGSYNEQFF.

This clone was recorded only once. This chain connects TRBV6-5 to TRBJ1-1; TRBD1 agrees at 9 bases. Germline V CDR1 and CDR2: MNHEY, SVGAGI. This CDR3 comprises 15 residues. The V segment lost 1 base and the J segment 6 bases; nucleotides outside the gene matches: 6. CDR3 protein: CASSYWDRVGAEAFF. In DNA, the CDR3 is TGTGCCAGCAGTTACTGGGACAGGGTTGGGGCTGAAGCTTTCTTT.

The genes are TRBV5-1 and TRBJ1-2; D not resolved. The CDR3 is 14 residues long. V dropped 2 bases and J dropped 0 bases, with 8 bases sitting between them. CDR1 SGHRS and CDR2 YFSETQ come from the germline V gene. CDR3 protein: CASSLQGANYGYTF. The CDR3 bases are TGCGCCAGCAGCTTACAAGGAGCTAACTATGGCTACACCTTC.

The chain combines TRBV30 with TRBJ1-1; D is unclear. The germline V gene has CDR1 GTSNPN and CDR2 SVGIG (reference sequence). Trimming shortened V by 3 bases and J by 6 bases, and 8 bases separated the two germline ends. The CDR3 extends over 11 amino acids. The DNA for the CDR3 is TGTGCCTGGAGAGGAGGCCCTGAAGCTTTCTTT. Protein product: CAWRGGPEAFF. Full variable domain (remainder filled in from reference TRBV30 and TRBJ1-1): SQTIHQWPATLVQPVGSPLSLECTVEGTSNPNLYWYRQAAGRGLQLLFYSVGIGQISSEVPQNLSASRPQDRQFILSSKKLLLSDSGFYLCAWRGGPEAFFGQGTRLTVV.

The genes are TRBV2 and TRBJ1-4, with D maybe TRBD1 (6 bases). Germline values: CDR1 SNHLY, CDR2 FYNNEI. The CDR3 runs 15 residues. V lost 10 bases and J 4 bases, leaving 19 bases between the germline ends. The CDR3 DNA reads TGTGCCACACAGGGTTCGACAGGCATTAATGAAAAACTGTTTTTT. Translating gives CATQGSTGINEKLFF.

This clone is classed as medium-sized (0.01 to 0.1%). The genes are TRBV5-1 and TRBJ2-7; unclear D gene. Germline lookup yields CDR1 SGHRS and CDR2 YFSETQ. Trimming took off 5 bases at V and 4 bases at J, with 13 bases between the two ends. The CDR3 is made up of 13 amino acids. CDR3 protein: CASRLTREYEQYF. In DNA form, the CDR3 reads TGCGCCAGCAGATTAACTCGCGAATACGAGCAGTACTTC.

This chain joins TRBV5-4 and TRBJ2-2; 7 positions agree with TRBD2. The CDR3 extends over 15 amino acids. J gave up 7 bases and V 6 bases, and 12 bases lay outside the gene matches. CDR1 is SGHNT, CDR2 YYREEE, per germline (reference sequence). The DNA of the CDR3 is TGTGCCAGCACCGCGAGCGGGAAACGGGACGGGGAGCTGTTTTTT. Its protein is CASTASGKRDGELFF.

The chain links TRBV19 to TRBJ2-1; weak D call: TRBD2 (5 bases). Germline-derived CDR1 and CDR2 are LNHDA and SQIVND (reference sequence). Deletions cut 4 bases from V and 12 bases from J, with 16 bases between. This CDR3 has 13 residues. CDR3 nucleotides: TGTGCCAGTAGTAGTGATCGGGATCCAAGGCAGTTCTTC. This translates into CASSSDRDPRQFF. Based on the CDR3 plus reference TRBV19 and TRBJ2-1, the full variable domain is DGGITQSPKYLFRKEGQNVTLSCEQNLNHDAMYWYRQDPGQGLRLIYYSQIVNDFQKGDIAEGYSVSREKKESFPLTVTSAQKNPTAFYLCASSSDRDPRQFFGPGTRLTVL.

This clone turned up a few times. The V gene is TRBV2, the J gene TRBJ2-6; the D gene is possibly TRBD2 (5 bases). Deletions cut 8 bases from V and 10 bases from J, with 6 bases between. Germline-derived CDR1 and CDR2 are SNHLY and FYNNEI. CDR3 length: 10 residues. Here the CDR3 DNA reads TGTGCCAGCGGCGGGAACGTCCTGACTTTC. Amino acid sequence: CASGGNVLTF.

CDR3 sequence (DNA): TGCGCCAGCAGCCAAGCCCCTAGCGGGAGGGCCTCGGGTCAAAATGAGCAGTTCTTC. Amino acid sequence: CASSQAPSGRASGQNEQFF. The rearrangement links TRBV4-3 to TRBJ2-1; 12 nucleotides match TRBD2. This CDR3 is built from 19 residues. V lost 1 base and J lost 7; bases outside the gene matches: 14. Germline V gene data show CDR1 as LGHNA and CDR2 as YSLEER.

This chain joins TRBV27 and TRBJ2-5, with 10 bases lining up with TRBD2. Unmatched junction bases numbered 9, after V lost 3 bases and J lost 5 bases. Germline CDR1 MNHEY, CDR2 SMNVEV (reference sequence). This CDR3 has 16 residues. The CDR3 coding sequence is TGTGCCAGCAGTTTCTTGAGCGGGAGGGCCCGGGAGACCCAGTACTTC. As protein: CASSFLSGRARETQYF.

This clone appeared once. The chain combines TRBV5-4 with TRBJ2-7; D call uncertain. Germline-derived CDR1 and CDR2 are SGHNT and YYREEE (reference sequence). V was clipped by 5 bases and J by 3 bases, with 15 bases between them. The CDR3 runs 14 residues. This chain's CDR3 is CASSPTAAHYEQYF. The CDR3 coding sequence is TGTGCCAGCAGTCCGACGGCGGCTCACTACGAGCAGTACTTC.

V is TRBV19 and J is TRBJ1-4; D ambiguous. The ends were cut back, 0 bases at V and 8 bases at J, with 7 bases in the middle. Germline CDR1 is LNHDA and CDR2 is SQIVND (reference sequence). The CDR3 has 13 amino acids. The CDR3 reads CASSIDTGEKLFF. The CDR3 DNA follows: TGTGCCAGTAGTATAGATACCGGAGAAAAACTGTTTTTT.

This clone has just a few counts. J is TRBJ2-1 and V is TRBV19; D is tentatively TRBD1 or TRBD2 (5 bases each). Per germline, CDR1 LNHDA and CDR2 SQIVND (reference sequence). V lost 3 bases to trimming and J lost 6 bases, with 12 bases between them. CDR3 length: 14 residues. The CDR3, as DNA: TGTGCCAGTAGTATCGGGACCCTCGGCAATGAGCAGTTCTTC. Protein product: CASSIGTLGNEQFF.

This rearrangement joins TRBV5-1 to TRBJ2-2, with 13 positions matching TRBD2. The CDR3 is made up of 18 amino acids. V gave up 2 bases and J gave up 1 base; unmatched junction bases: 5. Per germline, CDR1 SGHRS and CDR2 YFSETQ. The CDR3, as DNA: TGCGCCAGCAGCTTAGGACTAGCGGGAGATGTGAACACCGGGGAGCTGTTTTTT. Its translation: CASSLGLAGDVNTGELFF.

This clone was seen once. Other DNA sequences in this sample translate to the same CDR3. This chain joins TRBV9 and TRBJ1-1; D is uncertain. The germline V gene has CDR1 SGDLS and CDR2 YYNGEE. Trimming stripped 2 bases from V and 1 base from J, with 9 bases between. The CDR3 consists of 14 residues. The chain's CDR3 is CASSVDPANTEAFF. In nucleotides, the CDR3 is TGTGCCAGCAGCGTGGACCCAGCGAACACTGAAGCTTTCTTT.

In its sample, this clone was seen a few times. The V call is TRBV2, the J call TRBJ1-1; the D gene is possibly TRBD1 (5 bases). The CDR3 runs 11 residues. With 9 bases removed from V and 4 bases from J, the gap between germline ends came to 9 bases. Germline V gene data show CDR1 as SNHLY and CDR2 as FYNNEI. The CDR3 bases are TGTGCCAGTCAGGGAGGCACTGAAGCTTTCTTT. Its protein product is CASQGGTEAFF.

The chain couples TRBV7-9 to TRBJ1-1, with 7 bases matching TRBD1. Germline CDR1 SEHNR, CDR2 FQNEAQ (reference sequence). Trimming removed 3 bases from V and 6 bases from J; junction bases left unmatched: 4. CDR3 size: 13 residues. The CDR3 DNA follows: TGTGCCAGCAGCTTGGCCAGGGGGGCTGAAGCTTTCTTT. This translates into CASSLARGAEAFF.

This clone was seen more than once but under ten times. V is TRBV2 and J is TRBJ1-6; 7 bases match TRBD1. Germline V CDR1 and CDR2: SNHLY, FYNNEI. This CDR3 is 14 amino acids long. The V gene end was trimmed by 4 bases and the J gene end by 10 bases; junction bases not matched to a gene: 7. The CDR3 loop is CASSAAGGESPLHF. The DNA of the CDR3 is TGTGCCAGCAGTGCAGCAGGGGGTGAGTCACCCCTCCACTTT. Full variable domain (outside the CDR3, taken from reference TRBV2 and TRBJ1-6): EPEVTQTPSHQVTQMGQEVILRCVPISNHLYFYWYRQILGQKVEFLVSFYNNEISEKSEIFDDQFSVERPDGSNFTLKIRSTKLEDSAMYFCASSAAGGESPLHFGNGTRLTVT.

The V gene is TRBV7-8, the J gene TRBJ2-5; a weak D match, TRBD2 (6 bases). The CDR3 is 15 amino acids. Germline V gene data show CDR1 as SGHVS and CDR2 as FQNEAQ. The V end lost 5 bases, the J end lost 4 bases, and 17 bases lay between the germline ends. The CDR3 protein is CASSALGGEIETQYF. CDR3 DNA: TGTGCCAGCAGCGCCCTCGGAGGGGAGATAGAGACCCAGTACTTC.